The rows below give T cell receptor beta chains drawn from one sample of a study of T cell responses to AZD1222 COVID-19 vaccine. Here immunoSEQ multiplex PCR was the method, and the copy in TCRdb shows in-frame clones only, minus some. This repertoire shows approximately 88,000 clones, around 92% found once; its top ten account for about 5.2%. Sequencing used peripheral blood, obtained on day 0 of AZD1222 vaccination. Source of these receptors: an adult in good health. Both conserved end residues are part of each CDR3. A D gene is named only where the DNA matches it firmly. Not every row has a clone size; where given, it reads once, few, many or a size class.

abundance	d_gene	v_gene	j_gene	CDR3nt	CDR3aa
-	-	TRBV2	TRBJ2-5	TGTGCCAGCAGTGAATCGTGGGGCGGTCAAACCCAGTACTTC	CASSESWGGQTQYF
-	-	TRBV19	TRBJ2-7	TGTGCCAGTAGCTCCGCGGGACTTAGCTCCTACGAGCAGTACTTC	CASSSAGLSSYEQYF
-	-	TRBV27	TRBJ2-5	TGTGCCAGCAGTTTGGGAGAGACCCAGTACTTC	CASSLGETQYF
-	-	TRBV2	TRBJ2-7	TGTGCCAGCAGTGAAAGGGACTACGAGCAGTACTTC	CASSERDYEQYF
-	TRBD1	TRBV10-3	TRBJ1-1	TGTGCCGGGGGGACAGGGGACACTGAAGCTTTCTTT	CAGGTGDTEAFF
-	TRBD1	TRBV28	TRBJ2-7	TGTGCCAGCAGTCCGGGACAGGGTTCCTACTACGAGCAGTACTTC	CASSPGQGSYYEQYF
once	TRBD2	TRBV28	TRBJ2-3	TGTGCCAGCATCCCGTCTAGCGGGCCGACCACAGATACGCAGTATTTT	CASIPSSGPTTDTQYF
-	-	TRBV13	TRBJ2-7	TGTGCCAGCAGCTTAGGGACTAGGGGATACGAGCAGTACTTC	CASSLGTRGYEQYF
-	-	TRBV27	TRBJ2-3	TGTGCCAGCAGTGTCGGAGGGACAGATACGCAGTATTTT	CASSVGGTDTQYF
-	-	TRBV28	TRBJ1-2	TGTGCCAGCAGGCGCCGTGGTGACCCAGGAATTGGCTACACCTTC	CASRRRGDPGIGYTF
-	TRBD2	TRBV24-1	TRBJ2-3	TGTGCCACCAGCTCTCAACCCGTAGCGGGAGGGACAGATACGCAGTATTTT	CATSSQPVAGGTDTQYF
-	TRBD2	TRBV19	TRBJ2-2	TGTGCCAGTAGCCCTATCCAATGGGCGGGAGGCCTCACCGGGGAGCTGTTTTTT	CASSPIQWAGGLTGELFF
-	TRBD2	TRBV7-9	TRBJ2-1	TGTGCCAGCAGCTTGTCGGGAGGCTACAATGAGCAGTTCTTC	CASSLSGGYNEQFF
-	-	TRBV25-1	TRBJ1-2	TGTGCCAGCAGTGAATTAGCAGACTATGGCTACACCTTC	CASSELADYGYTF
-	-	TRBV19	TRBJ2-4	TGTGCCAGTAGTCCACGATCGACCCTGATTCAGTACTTC	CASSPRSTLIQYF
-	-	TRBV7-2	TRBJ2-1	TGTGCCAGCAGCTACGCGGCGGGGTCCTACAATGAGCAGTTCTTC	CASSYAAGSYNEQFF
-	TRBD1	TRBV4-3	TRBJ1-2	TGCGCCAGCAGCCAAGCTCAGGGACAGGGGATTGTCGGCTACACCTTC	CASSQAQGQGIVGYTF
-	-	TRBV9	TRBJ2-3	TGTGCCAGCAGCGTAGGGGCAGTCAGCACAGATACGCAGTATTTT	CASSVGAVSTDTQYF
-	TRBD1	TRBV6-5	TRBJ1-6	TGTGCCACTTTGGACAGGCCCAGGGGAGGCCCCCTCCACTTT	CATLDRPRGGPLHF
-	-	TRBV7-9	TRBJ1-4	TGTGCCAGCAGCCCAGTTAGGGGGGGGGCTGAAAAACTGTTTTTT	CASSPVRGGAEKLFF
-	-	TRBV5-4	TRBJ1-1	TGTGCCAGCAGCATTGGACAAGTGAACACTGAAGCTTTCTTT	CASSIGQVNTEAFF
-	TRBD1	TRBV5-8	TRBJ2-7	TGTGCCAGCAGCACCAGGGGGACCTACGAGCAGTACTTC	CASSTRGTYEQYF
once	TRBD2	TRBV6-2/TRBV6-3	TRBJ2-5	TGTGCCAGCAGTTACCATTATCTGAGCGGGAAACTCCAAGAGACCCAGTACTTC	CASSYHYLSGKLQETQYF
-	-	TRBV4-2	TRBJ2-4	TGTGCCAGCAGCCAAGAAGCTTCGAGATTAAACATTCAGTACTTC	CASSQEASRLNIQYF
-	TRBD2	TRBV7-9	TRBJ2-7	TGTGCCAGCACCTTACTCAGCGGGAACCACTACGAGCAGTACTTC	CASTLLSGNHYEQYF
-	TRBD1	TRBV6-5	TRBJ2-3	TGTGCCAGCAGTCGGACAGGGGGCGGACCAGATACGCAGTATTTT	CASSRTGGGPDTQYF
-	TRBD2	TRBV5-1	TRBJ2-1	TGCGCCAGCAGCTTGATTGGACTAGCGGACCGCTACAATGAGCAGTTCTTC	CASSLIGLADRYNEQFF
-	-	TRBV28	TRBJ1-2	TGTGCCAGCAGTTCCGGACAGCACTATGGCTACACCTTC	CASSSGQHYGYTF
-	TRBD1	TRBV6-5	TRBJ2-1	TGTGCCAGCAGCCAAAGCCTTACAGGGGTGGATGAGCAGTTCTTC	CASSQSLTGVDEQFF
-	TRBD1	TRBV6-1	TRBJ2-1	TGTGCCAGCAGTGCTCCCGGGACAGGACAGGGCAATGAGCAGTTCTTC	CASSAPGTGQGNEQFF
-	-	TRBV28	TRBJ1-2	TGTGCCAGCAGTTTAACAGGGCCATATGGCTACACCTTC	CASSLTGPYGYTF
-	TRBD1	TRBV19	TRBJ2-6	TGTGCCAGTAGTACCGGGACAGGGGTTTTTGGGGCCAACGTCCTGACTTTC	CASSTGTGVFGANVLTF
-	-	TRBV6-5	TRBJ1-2	TGTGCCAGCAGTTTGATGAAAGGCTACACCTTC	CASSLMKGYTF
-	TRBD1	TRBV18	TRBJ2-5	TGTGCCAGCTCACCAGACAGGGGGTTTACGGAGACCCAGTACTTC	CASSPDRGFTETQYF
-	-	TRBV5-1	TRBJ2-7	TGCGCCAGCAGCTTGCGAACAGCCTACGAGCAGTACTTC	CASSLRTAYEQYF
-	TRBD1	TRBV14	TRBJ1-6	TGTGCCAGCAGCACGGGACAGGGATGGAATTCACCCCTCCACTTT	CASSTGQGWNSPLHF
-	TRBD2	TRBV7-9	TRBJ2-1	TGTGCCAGCAGCCCAGTCGGACTAGCCCCTCCCTACAATGAGCAGTTCTTC	CASSPVGLAPPYNEQFF
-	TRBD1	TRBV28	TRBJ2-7	TGTGCCAGCACGGGACAGCGGAACTCCTACGAGCAGTACTTC	CASTGQRNSYEQYF
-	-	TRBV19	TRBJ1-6	TGTGCCAGTAGCGGACCGTACAGTAATTCACCCCTCCACTTT	CASSGPYSNSPLHF
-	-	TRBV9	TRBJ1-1	TGTGCCAGCAGCGCCCCCGGGAGCTTAAGGGACACTGAAGCTTTCTTT	CASSAPGSLRDTEAFF
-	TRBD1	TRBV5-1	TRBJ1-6	TGCGCCAGCAGCCTCGGACAGGGCAATTCACCCCTCCACTTT	CASSLGQGNSPLHF
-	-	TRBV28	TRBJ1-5	TGTGCCAGCAGCCCAGTCGGAAATCAGCCCCAGCATTTT	CASSPVGNQPQHF
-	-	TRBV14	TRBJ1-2	TGTGCCAGCAGCCAAGTCCCTTGGAGCTACACCTTC	CASSQVPWSYTF
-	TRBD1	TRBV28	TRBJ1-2	TGTGCCAGCAGTCTGAACAGGGGCTATGGCTACACCTTC	CASSLNRGYGYTF
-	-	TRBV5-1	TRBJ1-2	TGCGCCAGCAGTTCGGAGGGACCCTATGGCTACACCTTC	CASSSEGPYGYTF
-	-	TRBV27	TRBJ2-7	TGTGCCAGCAAGCAAGGGCTCCGCTCCTACGAGCAGTACTTC	CASKQGLRSYEQYF
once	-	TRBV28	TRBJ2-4	TGTGCCAGCACCACTCCCGGGTGGGCGGAGAACATTCAGTACTTC	CASTTPGWAENIQYF
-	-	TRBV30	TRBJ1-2	TGTGCCTGGAGTGTTTTGGGTTATGGCTACACCTTC	CAWSVLGYGYTF
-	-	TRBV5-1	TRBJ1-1	TGCGCCAGCAGCTCCACCAGGGCGAACACTGAAGCTTTCTTT	CASSSTRANTEAFF
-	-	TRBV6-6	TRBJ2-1	TGTGCCAGCAGCGCTAGGGGGGGTACCTCCTACAATGAGCAGTTCTTC	CASSARGGTSYNEQFF
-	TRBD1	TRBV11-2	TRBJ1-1	TGTGCCAGCAGCCCGACAGGGGAATCGACTGAAGCTTTCTTT	CASSPTGESTEAFF
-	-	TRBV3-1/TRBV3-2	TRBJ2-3	TGTGCCAGCAGCCACCTGGATACGCAGTATTTT	CASSHLDTQYF
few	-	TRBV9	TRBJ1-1	TGTGCCAGCAGCGTAGGATGGAACACTGAAGCTTTCTTT	CASSVGWNTEAFF
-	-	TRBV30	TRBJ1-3	TGTGCCTGGAGTTTCTCTGGAAACACCATATATTTT	CAWSFSGNTIYF
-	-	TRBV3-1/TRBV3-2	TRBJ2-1	TGTGCCAGCAGCCAAGTAGCGGCAAGCTACAATGAGCAGTTCTTC	CASSQVAASYNEQFF
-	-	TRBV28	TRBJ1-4	TGTGCCAGCAGCTCCCCCGGGGGCTCAACTAATGAAAAACTGTTTTTT	CASSSPGGSTNEKLFF
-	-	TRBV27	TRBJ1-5	TGTGCCAGCAGTTTTGGGGGCAAAAAGCCCCAGCATTTT	CASSFGGKKPQHF